Following are 13 T cell receptor beta chains from one sample sequenced in a study of blood T cell repertoires in COVID-19 (dated by TCRdb to about 2020). Library generation was performed with the immunoSEQ multiplex PCR assay. TCRdb re-hosts the immuneACCESS table, in-frame sequences only. Its copies lack some clones; in the studies checked, an unresolved V gene accounts for under half of them, and the cause for the rest is not known. Within this sample are tens of thousands of clones, with over 75% of them counted one time only. Together, the top ten hold 7% to 8% of the sample. Material: peripheral blood. These receptors were obtained from a human donor with acute or convalescent COVID-19. The donor label of this sample is uncertain.

The V and J genes are TRBV28 and TRBJ1-4; D call uncertain. Trimming took 4 bases from V and 0 from J, leaving 15 bases between them. This CDR3 has 17 residues. Per germline, CDR1 MDHEN and CDR2 SYDVKM. CDR3 DNA: TGTGCCAGCAGTTCTCCCCTTGGGCGCGCAACTAATGAAAAACTGTTTTTT. Translated, it gives CASSSPLGRATNEKLFF.

CDR3 amino acids: CASSEGAGGIELFF. For the CDR3, the DNA is TGTGCCAGCAGTGAAGGGGCAGGGGGTATCGAACTGTTTTTT. This chain uses TRBV6-1 with TRBJ1-4; 7 nucleotides match TRBD1. V dropped 1 base and J dropped 12; count of bases not matched to a gene: 8. This CDR3 is built from 14 residues. Germline V gene lookup returns CDR1 MNHNS and CDR2 SASEGT.

The CDR3 here is CASGFYNEQFF. CDR3 coding DNA: TGTGCCAGCGGCTTCTACAATGAGCAGTTCTTC. This chain links TRBV3-1 (or the pseudogene TRBV3-2) with TRBJ2-1; no definite D call. The germline V gene encodes CDR1 LGHDT and CDR2 YNNKEL (reference sequence). Trimming stripped 8 bases from V and 3 bases from J, with 5 bases between. The CDR3 totals 11 residues.

The chain is built from TRBV12-3 or TRBV12-4 and TRBJ2-4, with 7 bases that match TRBD2. Trimming took 3 bases from V and 8 from J; bases not matched to a gene: 1. The CDR3 is made up of 12 amino acids. The chain's CDR3 is CASSFGGDIQYF. The CDR3, as DNA: TGTGCCAGCAGTTTTGGGGGGGACATTCAGTACTTC.

The chain has TRBV7-6 and TRBJ1-2, with no clear D. CDR3 length: 14 residues. V lost 5 bases to trimming and J lost 7 bases, with 17 bases between them. Germline V gives CDR1 SGHVS, CDR2 FNYEAQ. The CDR3 sequence: CASSPGNLNPGYTF. CDR3 bases: TGTGCCAGCAGCCCCGGTAACCTTAATCCTGGCTACACCTTC.

The V gene is TRBV7-6, the J gene TRBJ2-5; a possible D gene is TRBD1 (5 bases). Trimming shortened V by 5 bases and J by 2 bases, and 9 bases separated the two germline ends. Germline V gives CDR1 SGHVS, CDR2 FNYEAQ. CDR3 length equals 13 residues. The CDR3 is CASSATEQETQYF. The CDR3 nucleotides read TGTGCCAGCAGCGCGACAGAACAAGAGACCCAGTACTTC. The full variable domain, in which reference TRBV7-6 and TRBJ2-5 provide the parts outside the CDR3, is GAGVSQSPRYKVTKRGQDVALRCDPISGHVSLYWYRQALGQGPEFLTYFNYEAQQDKSGLPNDRFSAERPEGSISTLTIQRTEQRDSAMYRCASSATEQETQYFGPGTRLLVL.

This chain connects TRBV3-1 (or the pseudogene TRBV3-2) to TRBJ2-2; 7 bases line up with TRBD1. CDR1 and CDR2 from the germline V gene are LGHDT and YNNKEL (reference sequence). The CDR3 covers 16 residues. After removal of 10 bases from V and 6 bases from J, the junction contained 17 bases not matched to a gene. In DNA form, the CDR3 reads TGTGCCACCCTCTCCGCGGACAGGTCGAAGTCCGGGGAGCTGTTTTTT. It translates to CATLSADRSKSGELFF.

This rearrangement joins TRBV7-9 to TRBJ2-7, with D possibly being TRBD2 (7 bases). The V gene lost 9 bases and the J gene lost 7 bases, with 19 bases spanning the gap. The germline gives CDR1 SEHNR, CDR2 FQNEAQ (reference sequence). The CDR3 spans 13 residues. The DNA of the CDR3 is TGTGCCAGTAGGGAGGGACAAGGACGGGAGCAGTACTTC. Amino acid sequence: CASREGQGREQYF.

The chain is built from TRBV2 and TRBJ2-1; D is ambiguous. Between the trimmed V and J ends, which lost 3 bases and 7 bases, there was a span of 7 bases. Per the germline V gene, CDR1 is SNHLY and CDR2 is FYNNEI. The CDR3 has 12 residues. CDR3 region: CASSDLENEQFF. In DNA form, the CDR3 reads TGTGCCAGCAGTGACCTGGAGAATGAGCAGTTCTTC.

By frequency in the sample, this clone is large (0.1 to 1%). The J gene is TRBJ1-2, the V gene TRBV5-5; TRBD1 matches 8 bases. Germline values: CDR1 SGHKS, CDR2 YYEKEE (reference sequence). The CDR3 is 13 amino acids. V shed 4 bases and J 8 bases; nucleotides not matched to a gene: 7. The CDR3: CASSPGQGWGYTF. Here the CDR3 DNA reads TGTGCCAGCAGCCCCGGACAGGGTTGGGGCTACACCTTC.

The chain is built from TRBV7-2 and TRBJ1-2; 8 bases align to TRBD1. This CDR3 region has 15 residues. CDR1 SGHTA and CDR2 FQGNSA come from the germline V gene. The J segment lost 3 bases and the V segment lost 5 bases, leaving 8 bases of the junction unmatched. The CDR3 bases are TGTGCCAGCAGCCGCGGACAGGGCGTCGACTATGGCTACACCTTC. This encodes CASSRGQGVDYGYTF.

The J gene is TRBJ1-6, the V gene TRBV4-1, with D uncertain. Looked up from germline, CDR1 is MGHRA and CDR2 is YSYEKL. This CDR3 has 17 amino acids. V lost 4 bases to trimming and J lost 7 bases, with 20 bases between them. In DNA, the CDR3 is TGCGCCAGCAGCCTTAGGAACAGTGAAAATAAGAATTCACCCCTCCACTTT. This gives the protein CASSLRNSENKNSPLHF.

The chain is built from TRBV10-3 and TRBJ2-2, with TRBD1 matching over 9 bases. Losses at the gene ends were 7 bases for V and 4 bases for J; bases not matched to a gene: 10. The CDR3 sequence is 16 residues long. The V gene's germline CDR1 is ENHRY and CDR2 SYGVKD. CDR3 DNA sequence: TGTGCCATCAAATCGGGACAGGGTACGATCACCGGGGAGCTGTTTTTT. Translating it yields CAIKSGQGTITGELFF.